The 21 T cell receptor beta chains presented below share a single source sample, sequenced in a study of cytomegalovirus exposure and HLA in healthy donors. The PCR employed 60 Vbeta primers together with 13 Jbeta primers. Method: immunoSEQ multiplex PCR; TCRdb's copy keeps in-frame clones and lacks some. The sample includes some 80,000 clones, about 79% of them seen just once. The material sequenced was PBMCs. These receptors were collected from a man aged 40-49 years in good health and CMV-seronegative.

V gene TRBV7-5 combines with J gene TRBJ2-2; the table's D call TRBD2 went unverified against the DNA. TRBV7-5 is described as a pseudogene. The CDR3 is 22 amino acids. The CDR3, as DNA: TGTGCCAGAAGCTTCCGGCCGCAAAGCGACCTCGGACTAGCGGGAGCCACCGGGGAGCTGTTTTTT. Its translation: CARSFRPQSDLGLAGATGELFF.

The chain joins TRBV5-5 to TRBJ2-2, with D perhaps TRBD1 (6 bases). Trimming pared 4 bases from V and 3 bases from J, leaving 19 bases between. This CDR3 region has 17 residues. In germline, CDR1 is SGHKS, CDR2 YYEKEE (reference sequence). For the CDR3, the DNA is TGTGCCAGCAGCCTGTACAGGGTCGACTTCGACACCGGGGAGCTGTTTTTT. Residues: CASSLYRVDFDTGELFF.

The chain couples TRBV28 to TRBJ2-5; 7 bases agree with TRBD1. Trimming cost V 10 bases and J 2 bases; bases outside gene matches: 4. The length of the CDR3 is 12 residues. Germline CDR1 reads MDHEN; CDR2 reads SYDVKM. CDR3 in DNA: TGTGCCACCGGGACAGTACAAGAGACCCAGTACTTC. Its protein is CATGTVQETQYF.

This clone was seen only a few times. The rearrangement uses TRBV14 and TRBJ1-2, with a weak D call TRBD1 (5 bases). V lost 4 bases to trimming and J lost 12 bases, with 18 bases between them. The CDR3 runs 13 residues. Per the germline V gene, CDR1 is SGHDN and CDR2 is FVKESK. This CDR3 reads CASSRSQGGRNTF. For the CDR3, the DNA is TGTGCCAGCAGCCGTTCCCAGGGAGGCCGGAACACCTTC.

This clone was recorded a few times. CDR3 bases: TGTGCCAGCAGAACGGGACAGGGGGTATACGAGCAGTACTTC. Encoded protein: CASRTGQGVYEQYF. V gene TRBV28 combines with J gene TRBJ2-7; TRBD1 aligns across 11 bases. The V gene end was trimmed by 6 bases and the J gene end by 4 bases; junction bases not matched to a gene: 5. Germline V CDR1 and CDR2: MDHEN, SYDVKM. The CDR3 spans 14 residues.

V gene TRBV7-8 combines with J gene TRBJ1-1, with D possibly matching TRBD1 (6 bases). The CDR3 length is 14 residues. Germline V CDR1 and CDR2: SGHVS, FQNEAQ. V lost 6 bases to trimming and J lost 3 bases, with 14 bases between them. CDR3 DNA sequence: TGTGCCAGCAGTCTACAGGGTACGGACACTGAAGCTTTCTTT. This encodes CASSLQGTDTEAFF.

V and J are TRBV11-1 and TRBJ2-6; the D gene is possibly TRBD2 (6 bases). The CDR3 sequence is 17 residues long. Trimming took 6 bases from V and 0 from J, leaving 15 bases between them. Germline CDR1 reads SGHAT; CDR2 reads FQDESV (reference sequence). Here the CDR3 reads CASRRDSRASGANVLTF. The DNA for the CDR3 is TGTGCCAGCAGAAGGGACTCCCGTGCCTCTGGGGCCAACGTCCTGACTTTC.

With respect to this clone: At one of its ends the junction is not consistent with the germline gene, which may arise from a read error. J is TRBJ2-1 and V is TRBV7-9, with TRBD2 matching 8 bases. The germline V gene has CDR1 SEHNR and CDR2 FQNEAQ (reference sequence). There are 15 residues in the CDR3. The CDR3 protein is CSSTGGGPLWGEQFF. The CDR3 DNA follows: TGTTCCAGCACCGGGGGGGGCCCTCTTTGGGGTGAGCAGTTCTTC.

CDR3 coding DNA: TGTGCCAGCAGACAAGGCGCCGGAGGCTATGGCTACACCTTC. This gives the protein CASRQGAGGYGYTF. The rearrangement links TRBV27 to TRBJ1-2, with unresolved D. This CDR3 is 14 amino acids long. The germline V and J ends were trimmed by 6 bases and 4 bases, with 15 bases remaining between them. Per the germline V gene, CDR1 is MNHEY and CDR2 is SMNVEV (reference sequence).

The chain joins TRBV29-1 to TRBJ2-7, with D tentatively TRBD1 (5 bases). There are 14 residues in the CDR3. V lost 2 bases and J 2 bases, leaving 13 bases between the germline ends. Germline values: CDR1 SQVTM, CDR2 ANQGSEA. CDR3 sequence: CSVELSDRTYEQYF. For the CDR3, the DNA is TGCAGCGTTGAATTAAGTGACAGAACCTACGAGCAGTACTTC.

The chain recombines TRBV5-6 with TRBJ2-1; D is possibly TRBD2 (5 bases). Germline CDR1 is SGHDT and CDR2 is YYEEEE. This CDR3 spans 12 amino acids. V dropped 5 bases and J dropped 12 bases, with 15 bases sitting between them. For the CDR3, the DNA is TGTGCCAGCAGTCGATCTGGACTGGGGCAGTTCTTC. Translating it yields CASSRSGLGQFF.

The chain is built from TRBV5-8 and TRBJ2-3; D perhaps matches TRBD1 (6 bases). V lost 2 bases to trimming and J lost 7 bases, with 11 bases between them. The germline V gene encodes CDR1 SGHTS and CDR2 YDEGEE. CDR3 size: 13 residues. This CDR3 reads CASSFGGVNTQYF. The CDR3 bases are TGTGCCAGCAGCTTTGGGGGCGTGAATACGCAGTATTTT.

The chain joins TRBV9 to TRBJ1-1; TRBD1 might be the D (5 bases). The ends were cut back, 1 base at V and 0 bases at J, with 16 bases in the middle. CDR3 length: 17 amino acids. Germline V lookup: CDR1 SGDLS, CDR2 YYNGEE. The CDR3 sequence is CASSVRLTDPMNTEAFF. CDR3 in DNA: TGTGCCAGCAGCGTACGGCTGACAGACCCTATGAACACTGAAGCTTTCTTT.

The V gene is TRBV2, the J gene TRBJ1-5; tentatively, D is TRBD1 (6 bases). Trimming stripped 9 bases from V and 3 bases from J, with 12 bases between. In germline, CDR1 is SNHLY, CDR2 FYNNEI. The CDR3 has 13 amino acids. The CDR3, as DNA: TGTGCCAGTTTAGGACAGAACAATCAGCCCCAGCATTTT. This codes for CASLGQNNQPQHF.

V gene TRBV28 combines with J gene TRBJ2-1, with 9 bases that match TRBD2. The germline V gene encodes CDR1 MDHEN and CDR2 SYDVKM. The CDR3 has 13 amino acids. Losses at the gene ends were 2 bases for V and 12 bases for J; bases not matched to a gene: 5. DNA of the CDR3: TGTGCCAGCAGTTTACTGGCGGGAGGGGGGCAGTTCTTC. Protein: CASSLLAGGGQFF.

This chain links TRBV19 with TRBJ2-3; no reliable D call. V dropped 1 base and J dropped 2 bases, with 7 bases sitting between them. Germline CDR1 reads LNHDA; CDR2 reads SQIVND (reference sequence). This CDR3 spans 14 amino acids. CDR3 in amino acids: CASSIGAHTDTQYF. The CDR3 DNA is TGTGCCAGTAGTATAGGGGCCCACACAGATACGCAGTATTTT. The whole variable domain, filled in from reference TRBV19 and TRBJ2-3, reads DGGITQSPKYLFRKEGQNVTLSCEQNLNHDAMYWYRQDPGQGLRLIYYSQIVNDFQKGDIAEGYSVSREKKESFPLTVTSAQKNPTAFYLCASSIGAHTDTQYFGPGTRLTVL.

This clone occurred a few times. A junction boundary mismatches the germline segment, possibly from a read error. V usage is TRBV6-5 and J usage is TRBJ2-6; 7 bases fit TRBD2. CDR3 length: 15 amino acids. Per germline, CDR1 MNHEY and CDR2 SVGAGI. CDR3 sequence reads: CATWGGSSGANGLTF. Written as DNA, the CDR3 is TGTGCCACGTGGGGAGGGAGCTCTGGGGCCAACGGCCTGACTTTC.

The chain joins TRBV7-3 to TRBJ2-2; perhaps TRBD1 as D (5 bases). Germline lookup yields CDR1 SGHTA and CDR2 FQGTGA. The CDR3 length is 15 residues. V lost 5 bases, J lost 1 base, and 11 bases lay in between. Written as DNA, the CDR3 is TGTGCCAGCAGCCCCACAGGAGAGAACACCGGGGAGCTGTTTTTT. This translates into CASSPTGENTGELFF.

This clone was seen only once. The chain uses TRBV19 and TRBJ2-7; 7 nucleotides align to TRBD1. This CDR3 is 16 amino acids long. The V segment lost 4 bases and the J segment 2 bases; nucleotides outside the gene matches: 11. The germline V gene encodes CDR1 LNHDA and CDR2 SQIVND (reference sequence). The CDR3 DNA sequence: TGTGCCAGTAGTAGAGGGGCGAGGACAGGAACCTACGAGCAGTACTTC. Translated: CASSRGARTGTYEQYF.

The chain joins TRBV7-2 to TRBJ1-1, with TRBD1 matching over 7 bases. The CDR3 contains 16 residues. Germline loops: CDR1 SGHTA, CDR2 FQGNSA. Germline trimming cut 4 bases from V and 1 base from J; bases unmatched to any gene: 9. CDR3 loop: CASSSTGLLPNTEAFF. The CDR3 DNA is TGTGCCAGCAGCTCGACAGGGTTGCTCCCGAACACTGAAGCTTTCTTT.

The chain couples TRBV6-8 to TRBJ2-1, with TRBD2 as a possible D gene (5 bases). The V gene lost 5 bases and the J gene lost 3 bases, with 17 bases spanning the gap. There are 16 residues in the CDR3. Germline V gene lookup returns CDR1 MNHGY and CDR2 SAAAGT. The CDR3 DNA reads as TGTGCCAGCAGTCCGTTTCATCGGGAAATCTACAATGAGCAGTTCTTC. It encodes CASSPFHREIYNEQFF.